Sequencing of this TCR beta chain was carried out in a study of blood T cell repertoires in COVID-19. Germline V gene sequence: CDR1 MGHDK, CDR2 SYGVNS. Trimming took 6 bases from V and 8 from J, leaving 14 bases between them. The CDR3 has 13 residues. Profiled with immunoSEQ multiplex PCR; TCRdb holds only in-frame clones, not every one. The profile shows around 86,000 clones, about nine tenths of them singletons. The chain couples TRBV25-1 to TRBJ1-3, with a tentative D call TRBD1 (6 bases). This receptor was obtained from a woman older than 75 with acute or convalescent COVID-19. The sequenced sample consisted of peripheral blood. DNA of the CDR3: TGTGCCAGCAGGGGGGGGCAGGGATACACCATATATTTT. Translation gives CASRGGQGYTIYF.